The clone carrying this T cell receptor (beta chain) came up once. Authors' data handling: From reference gene primer amplification, estimates of nucleated cell counts were derived. Clones were sequenced by immunoSEQ multiplex PCR, and TCRdb holds only the in-frame ones, with some missing. V and J calls and clone size come straight from that table; D and trimming were deduced from the DNA. The sample yields approximately 320,000 clones, over 85% seen once. The data were taken from a study of blood T cell repertoires in COVID-19. At the level of the study: Researchers got acute and convalescent COVID-19 samples from the United States, Italy and Spain.

CDR1 is SGHDT and CDR2 is YYEEEE in the germline V gene. The length of the CDR3 is 16 residues. V gave up 1 base and J gave up 0 bases, with 13 bases separating them. The chain employs TRBV5-6 and TRBJ1-1; perhaps TRBD1 as D (6 bases). The clonotype originates from a woman aged 25-40 years with COVID-19, enrolled during active disease. Source material: peripheral blood. Here the CDR3 reads CASSLLQGFMNTEAFF. CDR3 nucleotide sequence: TGTGCCAGCAGCTTGTTACAGGGCTTTATGAACACTGAAGCTTTCTTT.